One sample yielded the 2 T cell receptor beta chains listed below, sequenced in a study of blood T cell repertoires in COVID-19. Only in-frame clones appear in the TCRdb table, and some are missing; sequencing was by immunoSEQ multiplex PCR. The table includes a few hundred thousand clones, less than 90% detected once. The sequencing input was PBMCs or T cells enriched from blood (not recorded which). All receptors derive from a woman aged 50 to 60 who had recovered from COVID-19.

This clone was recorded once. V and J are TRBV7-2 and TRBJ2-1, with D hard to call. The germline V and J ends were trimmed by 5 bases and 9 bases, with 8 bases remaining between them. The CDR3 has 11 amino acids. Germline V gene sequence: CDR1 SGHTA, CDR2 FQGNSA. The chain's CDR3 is CASSRFVEQFF. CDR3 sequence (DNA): TGTGCCAGCAGCCGGTTTGTTGAGCAGTTCTTC.

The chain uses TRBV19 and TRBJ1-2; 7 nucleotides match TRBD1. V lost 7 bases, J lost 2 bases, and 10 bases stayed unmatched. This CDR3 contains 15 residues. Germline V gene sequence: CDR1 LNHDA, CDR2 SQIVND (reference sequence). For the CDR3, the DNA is TGTGCCAGTAAGCAGGGGGGACCGCACAACTATGGCTACACCTTC. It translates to CASKQGGPHNYGYTF.